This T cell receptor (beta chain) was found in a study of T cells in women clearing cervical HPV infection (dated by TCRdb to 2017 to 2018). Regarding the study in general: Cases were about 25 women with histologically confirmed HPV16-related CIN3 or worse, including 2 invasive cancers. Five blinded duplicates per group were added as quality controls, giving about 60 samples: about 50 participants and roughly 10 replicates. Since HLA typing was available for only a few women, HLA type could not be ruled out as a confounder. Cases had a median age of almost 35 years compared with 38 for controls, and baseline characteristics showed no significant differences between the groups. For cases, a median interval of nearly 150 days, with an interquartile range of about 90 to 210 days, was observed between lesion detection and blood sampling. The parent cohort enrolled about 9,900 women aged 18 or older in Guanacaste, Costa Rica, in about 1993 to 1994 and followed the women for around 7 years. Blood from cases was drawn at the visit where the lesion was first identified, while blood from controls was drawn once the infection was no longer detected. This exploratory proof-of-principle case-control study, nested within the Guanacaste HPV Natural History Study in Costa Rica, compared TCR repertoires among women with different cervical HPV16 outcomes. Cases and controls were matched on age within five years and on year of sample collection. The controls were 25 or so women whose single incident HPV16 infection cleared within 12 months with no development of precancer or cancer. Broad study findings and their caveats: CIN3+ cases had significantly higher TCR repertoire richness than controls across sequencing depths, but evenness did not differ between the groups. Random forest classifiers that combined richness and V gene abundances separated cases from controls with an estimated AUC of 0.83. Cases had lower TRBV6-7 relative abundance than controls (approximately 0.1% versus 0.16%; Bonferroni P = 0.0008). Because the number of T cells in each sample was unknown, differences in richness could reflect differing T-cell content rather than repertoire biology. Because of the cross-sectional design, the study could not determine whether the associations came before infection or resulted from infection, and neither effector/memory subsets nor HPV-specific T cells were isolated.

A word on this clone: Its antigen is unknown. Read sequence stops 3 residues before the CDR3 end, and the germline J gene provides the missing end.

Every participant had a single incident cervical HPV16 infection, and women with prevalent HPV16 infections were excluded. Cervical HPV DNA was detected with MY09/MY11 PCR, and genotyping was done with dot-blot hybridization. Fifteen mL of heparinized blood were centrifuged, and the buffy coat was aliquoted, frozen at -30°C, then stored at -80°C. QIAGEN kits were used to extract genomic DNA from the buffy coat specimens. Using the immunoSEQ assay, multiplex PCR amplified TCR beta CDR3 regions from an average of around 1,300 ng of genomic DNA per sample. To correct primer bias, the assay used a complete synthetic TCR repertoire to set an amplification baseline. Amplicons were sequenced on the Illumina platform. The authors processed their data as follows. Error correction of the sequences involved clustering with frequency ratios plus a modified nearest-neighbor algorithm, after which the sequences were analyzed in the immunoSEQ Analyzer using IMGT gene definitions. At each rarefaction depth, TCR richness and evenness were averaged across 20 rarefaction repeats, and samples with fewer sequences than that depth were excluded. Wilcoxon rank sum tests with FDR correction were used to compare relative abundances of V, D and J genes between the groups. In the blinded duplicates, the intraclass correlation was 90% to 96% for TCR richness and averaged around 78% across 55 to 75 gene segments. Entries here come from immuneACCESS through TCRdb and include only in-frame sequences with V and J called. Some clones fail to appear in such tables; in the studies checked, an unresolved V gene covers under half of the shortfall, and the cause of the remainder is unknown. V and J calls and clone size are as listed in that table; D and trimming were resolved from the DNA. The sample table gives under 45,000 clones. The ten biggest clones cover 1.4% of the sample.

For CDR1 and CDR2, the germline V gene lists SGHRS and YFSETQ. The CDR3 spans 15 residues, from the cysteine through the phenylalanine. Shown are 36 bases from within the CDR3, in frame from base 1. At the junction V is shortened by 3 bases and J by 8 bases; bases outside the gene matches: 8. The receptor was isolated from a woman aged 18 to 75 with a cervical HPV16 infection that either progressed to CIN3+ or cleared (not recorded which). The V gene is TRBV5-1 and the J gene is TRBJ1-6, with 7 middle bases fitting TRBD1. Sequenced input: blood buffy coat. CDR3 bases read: TGCGCCAGCAGCTCGGGGACAGCCTCCGATTCACCC. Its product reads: CASSSGTASDSP. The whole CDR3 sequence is CASSSGTASDSPLHF.